The 4 T cell receptor beta chains listed next were all sequenced from one sample in a study of cytomegalovirus exposure and HLA in healthy donors. Primers included in the PCR were 60 Vbeta and 13 Jbeta primers. TCRdb keeps only in-frame clones here, not all; method: immunoSEQ multiplex PCR. The sample has about 200,000 clones; about 70% are singletons. The specimen was PBMCs. The origin of the receptors is a man aged 40-55 years in good health and CMV-seropositive.

CDR3 amino acids: CASSLGGLQPQHF. The CDR3 DNA sequence: TGTGCCAGCAGTCTTGGGGGACTTCAGCCCCAGCATTTT. The V call is TRBV7-9, the J call TRBJ1-5, with D possibly matching TRBD1 (5 bases). The V end lost 6 bases, the J end lost 6 bases, and 12 bases lay between the germline ends. CDR1 SEHNR and CDR2 FQNEAQ come from the germline V gene (reference sequence). The CDR3 loop spans 13 amino acids.

This clone occurred a few times. The V and J genes are TRBV13 and TRBJ2-5; the D gene is possibly TRBD2 (5 bases). Germline CDR1 is PRHDT and CDR2 is FYEKMQ (reference sequence). Trimming took 5 bases from V and 2 from J, leaving 12 bases between them. This CDR3 has 14 amino acids. The CDR3 bases are TGTGCCAGCAGCCCGGGAATCACACAAGAGACCCAGTACTTC. This encodes CASSPGITQETQYF. Variable domain in full (rest from reference TRBV13 and TRBJ2-5): AAGVIQSPRHLIKEKRETATLKCYPIPRHDTVYWYQQGPGQDPQFLISFYEKMQSDKGSIPDRFSAQQFSDYHSELNMSSLELGDSALYFCASSPGITQETQYFGPGTRLLVL.

This clone was observed a handful of times. The J gene is TRBJ2-7, the V gene TRBV7-6, with TRBD1 matching over 8 bases. This CDR3 contains 17 residues. The germline V gene encodes CDR1 SGHVS and CDR2 FNYEAQ. With 3 bases clipped from V and 4 bases from J, the junction kept 14 bases outside the gene matches. CDR3: CASSFGLPGTGGYEQYF. CDR3 nucleotide sequence: TGTGCCAGCAGCTTTGGGCTCCCCGGGACAGGAGGGTACGAGCAGTACTTC. The entire variable domain, with the rest obtained from reference TRBV7-6 and TRBJ2-7, is as follows: GAGVSQSPRYKVTKRGQDVALRCDPISGHVSLYWYRQALGQGPEFLTYFNYEAQQDKSGLPNDRFSAERPEGSISTLTIQRTEQRDSAMYRCASSFGLPGTGGYEQYFGPGTRLTVT.

CDR3 bases: TGTGCCAGCAGCGGCTCTAGTACCGCCTATGGCTACACCTTC. Its translation: CASSGSSTAYGYTF. The chain has TRBV9 and TRBJ1-2; unclear D gene. CDR3 length: 14 residues. CDR1 SGDLS and CDR2 YYNGEE come from the germline V gene. Trimming pared 3 bases from V and 4 bases from J, leaving 13 bases between.